The entry that follows covers one T cell receptor (beta chain) sequence. Its cognate antigen is unknown. The protocol was immunoSEQ multiplex PCR, while the TCRdb copy is restricted to in-frame clones and leaves out a portion. The sample yields approximately 44,000 clones, 95% seen once. The data belong to a study of Tregs in tolerant kidney transplant recipients. Study at large: A 3-day belatacept mixed lymphocyte reaction, sometimes plus 5-day graft donor restimulation, preceded CD4+CD25+CD127- sorting. Sorting used antibodies to exclude donor cells.

The CDR3 contains 15 residues. V lost 0 bases and J 1 base, leaving 10 bases between the germline ends. CDR1 is SGHRS and CDR2 is YFSETQ in the germline V gene. The source is a human donor in good health. The V call is TRBV5-1, the J call TRBJ1-2; D not certain. The sequenced material came from Tregs from blood cultured with allogeneic cells. For the CDR3, the DNA is TGCGCCAGCAGCTTGGTCACCCCGAGTAACTATGGCTACACCTTC. This gives the protein CASSLVTPSNYGYTF.